This T cell receptor beta chain emerged from a study of cytomegalovirus exposure and HLA in healthy donors. Study results and limitations: One later analysis reportedly identified an Asian-associated ancestry cluster that showed fewer N-insertions than the approximately 710-donor mean.

This clone was detected only once. What it binds is unknown. Primers included in the PCR were 60 Vbeta and 13 Jbeta primers. Using immunoSEQ multiplex PCR, the repertoire was profiled, and TCRdb retains in-frame clones only, with some absent. The sample shows about 130,000 clones, around 72% of them seen only once. V was shortened by 4 bases and J by 1 base, with 8 bases between the two germline ends. The germline CDR1 and CDR2 sequences are MNHEY and SVGAGI. The CDR3 sequence is 13 residues long. The receptor comes from a man between 45 and 60 years old in good health and CMV-seropositive. Sequenced sample: PBMCs. The gene calls are TRBV6-5 and TRBJ2-7; D may be TRBD1 (5 bases). CDR3 bases: TGTGCCAGCAGTTCGACAGATTCCTACGAGCAGTACTTC. This codes for CASSSTDSYEQYF.